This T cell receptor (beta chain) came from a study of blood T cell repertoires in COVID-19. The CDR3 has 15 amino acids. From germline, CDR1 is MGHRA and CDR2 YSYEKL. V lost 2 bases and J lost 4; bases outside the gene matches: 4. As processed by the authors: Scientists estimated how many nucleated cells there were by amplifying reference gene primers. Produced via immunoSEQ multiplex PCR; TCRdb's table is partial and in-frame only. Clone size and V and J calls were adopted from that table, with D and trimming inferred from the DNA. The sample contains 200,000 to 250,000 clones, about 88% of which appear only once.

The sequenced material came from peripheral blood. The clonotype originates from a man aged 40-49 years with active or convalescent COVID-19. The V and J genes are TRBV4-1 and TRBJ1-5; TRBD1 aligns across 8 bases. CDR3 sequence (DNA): TGCGCCAGCAGCCAATGGACAGGGCGAAATCAGCCCCAGCATTTT. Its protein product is CASSQWTGRNQPQHF.